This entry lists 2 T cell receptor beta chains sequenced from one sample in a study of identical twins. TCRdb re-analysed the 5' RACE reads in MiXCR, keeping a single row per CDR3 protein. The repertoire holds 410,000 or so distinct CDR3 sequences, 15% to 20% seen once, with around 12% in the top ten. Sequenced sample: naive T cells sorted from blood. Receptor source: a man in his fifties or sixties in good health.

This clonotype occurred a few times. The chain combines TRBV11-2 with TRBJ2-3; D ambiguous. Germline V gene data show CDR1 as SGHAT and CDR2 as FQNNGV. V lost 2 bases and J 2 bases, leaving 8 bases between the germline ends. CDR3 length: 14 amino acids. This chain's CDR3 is CASSLRNDTDTQYF. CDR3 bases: TGTGCCAGCAGCTTAAGGAATGACACAGATACGCAGTATTTT.

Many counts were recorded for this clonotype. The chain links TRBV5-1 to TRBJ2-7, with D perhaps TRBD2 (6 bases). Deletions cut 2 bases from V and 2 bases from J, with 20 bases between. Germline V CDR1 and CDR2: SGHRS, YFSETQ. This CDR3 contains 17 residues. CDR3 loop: CASSFSGGTSKTYEQYF. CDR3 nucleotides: TGCGCCAGCAGCTTTAGTGGTGGGACTTCCAAGACCTACGAGCAGTACTTC.